Following are 26 T cell receptor beta chains from one sample sequenced in a study of blood T cell repertoires in COVID-19. TCRdb's copy holds only in-frame clones and misses some; the assay was immunoSEQ multiplex PCR. This sample has 150,000 to 200,000 clones; 80% to 90% occur once, and the top ten carry approximately 1.4%. Specimen: peripheral blood. The receptor source for this set is a woman aged 45-65 years with acute or convalescent COVID-19.

This chain uses TRBV7-2 with TRBJ1-2; D gene uncertain. Germline lookup yields CDR1 SGHTA and CDR2 FQGNSA. This CDR3 comprises 13 residues. Between the trimmed V and J ends, which lost 2 bases and 4 bases, there was a span of 8 bases. CDR3 sequence (DNA): TGTGCCAGCAGCTTAAGTCGGTTCTATGGCTACACCTTC. It specifies CASSLSRFYGYTF.

The chain links TRBV28 to TRBJ1-2; TRBD1 agrees at 9 bases. The CDR3 covers 15 residues. The junction had 5 bases not matched to a gene; V was cut back by 1 base and J by 5 bases. Germline loops: CDR1 MDHEN, CDR2 SYDVKM. The CDR3 sequence is CASSLYRQGVYGYTF. The CDR3 DNA follows: TGTGCCAGCAGTTTATATCGACAGGGGGTTTATGGCTACACCTTC.

This rearrangement joins TRBV5-1 to TRBJ1-1; 9 nucleotides line up with TRBD1. After removal of 4 bases from V and 1 base from J, the junction contained 2 bases not matched to a gene. Looked up from germline, CDR1 is SGHRS and CDR2 is YFSETQ. There are 14 residues in the CDR3. In DNA form, the CDR3 reads TGCGCCAGCAGCACGGGACAGGGGAACACTGAAGCTTTCTTT. This translates into CASSTGQGNTEAFF.

The gene calls are TRBV7-6 and TRBJ1-3; the D is unclear. The CDR3 totals 15 residues. Trimming shortened V by 5 bases and J by 0 bases, and 11 bases separated the two germline ends. CDR1 is SGHVS and CDR2 is FNYEAQ in the germline V gene. The CDR3 here is CASSRGLSSGNTIYF. CDR3 in DNA: TGTGCCAGCAGCCGCGGACTGAGCTCTGGAAACACCATATATTTT. The entire variable domain, with the rest obtained from reference TRBV7-6 and TRBJ1-3, is as follows: GAGVSQSPRYKVTKRGQDVALRCDPISGHVSLYWYRQALGQGPEFLTYFNYEAQQDKSGLPNDRFSAERPEGSISTLTIQRTEQRDSAMYRCASSRGLSSGNTIYFGEGSWLTVV.

The gene calls are TRBV30 and TRBJ1-6; D might be TRBD1 (6 bases). V lost 0 bases to trimming and J lost 9 bases, with 15 bases between them. The germline V gene encodes CDR1 GTSNPN and CDR2 SVGIG (reference sequence). This CDR3 contains 15 residues. The DNA for the CDR3 is TGTGCCTGGAGTGTCTTCGGCGGGGGCGGTTCACCCCTCCACTTT. Amino acid sequence: CAWSVFGGGGSPLHF.

Regarding this clone: Within the sample, other DNA sequences also encode this same CDR3. The chain employs TRBV7-3 and TRBJ1-1; D not resolved. The CDR3 consists of 13 residues. V lost 5 bases and J lost 1, with 8 bases in between. Germline V gene sequence: CDR1 SGHTA, CDR2 FQGTGA. The CDR3 DNA reads as TGTGCCAGCAGCCTCACGGGGAACACTGAAGCTTTCTTT. Translation: CASSLTGNTEAFF.

This sequence joins TRBV11-2 and TRBJ1-2; D might be TRBD1 (6 bases). Trimming cost V 1 base and J 5 bases, with 8 bases left between them. Germline assignment: CDR1 SGHAT and CDR2 FQNNGV. CDR3 size: 13 residues. The CDR3 is CASSLVGQYGYTF. Here the CDR3 DNA reads TGTGCCAGCAGCTTAGTCGGACAGTATGGCTACACCTTC.

The chain couples TRBV19 to TRBJ1-6; TRBD1 matches 9 bases. V lost 5 bases to trimming and J lost 6 bases; unmatched junction nucleotides: 8. The CDR3 runs 16 residues. Germline assignment: CDR1 LNHDA and CDR2 SQIVND (reference sequence). The chain's CDR3 is CASSVQGANANSPLHF. The CDR3 bases are TGTGCCAGTAGTGTACAGGGGGCAAACGCTAATTCACCCCTCCACTTT.

The J gene is TRBJ1-5, the V gene TRBV4-3; D unresolved. The CDR3 is 16 residues long. Per the germline V gene, CDR1 is LGHNA and CDR2 is YSLEER. The ends were cut back, 0 bases at V and 1 base at J, with 10 bases in the middle. The CDR3 is CASSQDLGLSNQPQHF. CDR3 nucleotide sequence: TGCGCCAGCAGCCAAGATCTGGGCCTGAGCAATCAGCCCCAGCATTTT.

The gene calls are TRBV27 and TRBJ2-5; weak D call: TRBD2 (6 bases). Germline V gene sequence: CDR1 MNHEY, CDR2 SMNVEV (reference sequence). CDR3 length: 16 residues. With 6 bases removed from V and 5 bases from J, the gap between germline ends came to 22 bases. CDR3 sequence reads: CASRPTPDPGSETQYF. The DNA for the CDR3 is TGTGCCAGCAGACCGACACCCGACCCCGGGAGTGAGACCCAGTACTTC.

This chain connects TRBV6-5 to TRBJ1-5; possibly TRBD1 for D (5 bases). V was trimmed by 6 bases and J by 9 bases, leaving 21 bases between them. Germline CDR1 MNHEY, CDR2 SVGAGI. CDR3 length equals 15 residues. The CDR3 loop is CASRNDQPAGLPQHF. The CDR3 nucleotides read TGTGCCAGCAGGAACGACCAGCCTGCGGGGCTGCCCCAGCATTTT.

The chain carries TRBV7-2 and TRBJ2-1, with 10 bases lining up with TRBD2. V shed 3 bases, J shed 10 bases, and the junction held 9 bases outside the gene matches. CDR3 size: 15 residues. CDR1 and CDR2 (germline): SGHTA, FQGNSA. CDR3 sequence: CASSFKTSGLYEQFF. CDR3 nucleotide sequence: TGTGCCAGCAGCTTCAAGACTAGCGGGCTATACGAGCAGTTCTTC.

The chain recombines TRBV6-2 or TRBV6-3 with TRBJ2-3, with D perhaps TRBD2 (5 bases). V was clipped by 6 bases and J by 4 bases, with 11 bases between them. This CDR3 region has 13 residues. Germline-derived CDR1 and CDR2 are MNHEY and SVGEGT. The CDR3 reads CASSRLRADTQYF. The CDR3 coding sequence is TGTGCCAGCAGCCGACTACGCGCAGATACGCAGTATTTT.

V gene TRBV7-2 combines with J gene TRBJ1-4; D unclear. Trimming left V 4 bases short and J 0 bases short, with 12 bases between. Germline V gene lookup returns CDR1 SGHTA and CDR2 FQGNSA. This CDR3 is 16 amino acids long. The CDR3 DNA is TGTGCCAGCAGCTCAGCCGGGTCTCCAACTAATGAAAAACTGTTTTTT. As protein: CASSSAGSPTNEKLFF.

V is TRBV6-2 or TRBV6-3 and J is TRBJ1-2, with TRBD1 identical over 8 bases. J lost 9 bases, V lost 6 bases, and 3 bases had no gene match. Germline CDR1 reads MNHEY; CDR2 reads SVGEGT. There are 11 residues in the CDR3. DNA for the CDR3: TGTGCCAGCAGCAGGGACAGGCGCTACACCTTC. Amino acid sequence: CASSRDRRYTF.

The gene calls are TRBV10-3 and TRBJ2-2, with D tentatively TRBD1 (6 bases). V lost 0 bases, J lost 4 bases, and 12 bases lay in between. Germline values: CDR1 ENHRY, CDR2 SYGVKD. CDR3 length: 16 amino acids. The CDR3 DNA reads TGTGCCATCAGTGAGTCGAACAGGGACCGCACCGGGGAGCTGTTTTTT. This translates into CAISESNRDRTGELFF.

The chain has TRBV6-2 or TRBV6-3 and TRBJ1-5, with D tentatively TRBD1 (5 bases). CDR3 length: 15 amino acids. V was trimmed by 2 bases and J by 2 bases, leaving 10 bases between them. Germline CDR1 reads MNHEY; CDR2 reads SVGEGT. CDR3 nucleotide sequence: TGTGCCAGCAGTTACGCAGGGAATGGCAATCAGCCCCAGCATTTT. Protein product: CASSYAGNGNQPQHF.

The gene calls are TRBV21-1 and TRBJ2-1; the listed D gene, TRBD1, was not tested against the DNA. TRBV21-1 is a listed pseudogene. This CDR3 spans 14 amino acids. This chain's CDR3 is CASSARKGFNEQFF. The CDR3 nucleotides are TGTGCCAGCAGCGCCCGAAAGGGGTTCAATGAGCAGTTCTTC.

This rearrangement joins TRBV9 to TRBJ2-5; 8 bases line up with TRBD1. Germline assignment: CDR1 SGDLS and CDR2 YYNGEE. The CDR3 sequence is 14 residues long. Unmatched junction bases numbered 7, after V lost 4 bases and J lost 5 bases. The CDR3 nucleotides are TGTGCCAGCAGCCAGACAGGGGCTGGCGAGACCCAGTACTTC. This translates into CASSQTGAGETQYF.

This chain joins TRBV6-5 and TRBJ1-1, with 7 bases lining up with TRBD1. From germline, CDR1 is MNHEY and CDR2 SVGAGI. The ends lost 0 bases at V and 0 bases at J; junction bases unmatched: 4. This CDR3 contains 16 residues. This chain's CDR3 is CASSYSYDRVNTEAFF. CDR3 in DNA: TGTGCCAGCAGTTACTCGTACGACAGGGTGAACACTGAAGCTTTCTTT.

This chain links TRBV7-3 with TRBJ1-2; 9 bases are a match to TRBD1. This CDR3 has 15 amino acids. Germline V gives CDR1 SGHTA, CDR2 FQGTGA. Trimming at V came to 5 bases and at J to 5 bases, leaving 9 bases not matched to a gene. The CDR3: CASSPRQGEGYGYTF. The DNA for the CDR3 is TGTGCCAGCAGCCCCAGACAGGGGGAAGGATATGGCTACACCTTC. Supplemented by reference TRBV7-3 and TRBJ1-2, the full variable domain reads GAGVSQTPSNKVTEKGKYVELRCDPISGHTALYWYRQSLGQGPEFLIYFQGTGAADDSGLPNDRFFAVRPEGSVSTLKIQRTERGDSAVYLCASSPRQGEGYGYTFGSGTRLTVV.

V and J are TRBV11-2 and TRBJ2-3; the D gene is possibly TRBD1 (7 bases). This CDR3 is 14 amino acids long. Between the trimmed V and J ends, which lost 8 bases and 3 bases, there was a span of 15 bases. The germline V gene has CDR1 SGHAT and CDR2 FQNNGV. The CDR3 loop reads CASRDPGGTDTQYF. In DNA form, the CDR3 reads TGTGCCAGCCGCGACCCAGGGGGGACAGATACGCAGTATTTT.

The chain is built from TRBV4-3 and TRBJ1-3; D ambiguous. V lost 0 bases and J lost 0, with 12 bases in between. Germline V lookup: CDR1 LGHNA, CDR2 YSLEER. There are 17 residues in the CDR3. CDR3 amino acids: CASSQDAGSSSGNTIYF. Here the CDR3 DNA reads TGCGCCAGCAGCCAAGATGCAGGTTCGAGCTCTGGAAACACCATATATTTT.

For this clone: Other DNA sequences in this specimen translate into the identical CDR3. The J gene is TRBJ1-2, the V gene TRBV30, with D possibly matching TRBD1 (6 bases). The CDR3 has 13 amino acids. V was cut by 4 bases and J by 4 bases, with 13 bases left in between. Per the germline V gene, CDR1 is GTSNPN and CDR2 is SVGIG (reference sequence). The CDR3 bases are TGTGCCTGGACCGGGGGGGCGGGCTATGGCTACACCTTC. It yields the protein CAWTGGAGYGYTF.

The CDR3 region is CASSPQQETQYF. In DNA, the CDR3 is TGTGCCAGCTCACCGCAGCAAGAGACCCAGTACTTC. The V and J genes are TRBV18 and TRBJ2-5; D gene unclear. The CDR3 extends over 12 amino acids. Germline values: CDR1 KGHSH, CDR2 LQKENI. The V gene lost 3 bases and the J gene lost 2 bases, with 4 bases spanning the gap.

The CDR3 sequence is CASSFSQVNSGYTF. CDR3 bases: TGTGCCAGCAGCTTCTCACAGGTCAACAGTGGCTACACCTTC. This sequence joins TRBV11-3 and TRBJ1-2; weak D call: TRBD1 (5 bases). From germline, CDR1 is SGHNT and CDR2 YENEEA. V lost 3 bases to trimming and J lost 7 bases, with 15 bases between them. The CDR3 has 14 residues.